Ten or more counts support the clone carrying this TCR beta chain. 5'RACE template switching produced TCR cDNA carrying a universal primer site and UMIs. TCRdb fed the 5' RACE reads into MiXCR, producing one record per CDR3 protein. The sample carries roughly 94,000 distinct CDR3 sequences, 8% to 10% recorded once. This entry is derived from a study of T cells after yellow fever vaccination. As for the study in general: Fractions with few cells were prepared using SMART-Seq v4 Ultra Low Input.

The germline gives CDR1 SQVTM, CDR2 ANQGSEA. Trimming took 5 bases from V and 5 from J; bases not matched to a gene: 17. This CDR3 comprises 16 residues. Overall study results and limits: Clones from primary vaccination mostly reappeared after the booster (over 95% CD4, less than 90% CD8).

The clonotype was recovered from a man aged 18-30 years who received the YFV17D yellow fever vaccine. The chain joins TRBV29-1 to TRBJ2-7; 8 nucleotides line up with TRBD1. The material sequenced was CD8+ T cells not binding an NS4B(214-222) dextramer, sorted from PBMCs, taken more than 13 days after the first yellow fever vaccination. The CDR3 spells CSVFHQTGGVWNEQYF. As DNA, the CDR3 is TGCAGCGTTTTCCACCAAACAGGGGGTGTATGGAACGAGCAGTACTTC.